Shown below are 20 T cell receptor beta chains from a single sample sequenced in a study of blood T cell repertoires in COVID-19 (dated by TCRdb to the early 2020s). Preparation of the library involved the immunoSEQ multiplex PCR assay. Not all clones reach the TCRdb copy of this immuneACCESS table, which keeps in-frame sequences only. Checked studies attribute under half of the gap to unresolved V genes and leave the rest unexplained. The sample table shows 64,000 or so clones, and approximately 79% are seen once. More than 7.5% of the sample is taken by the ten largest. What was sequenced was peripheral blood. Receptors were obtained from a human donor in a cohort sampled during active COVID-19.

This clone has a single count. The gene calls are TRBV19 and TRBJ1-3; 8 bases map to TRBD1. V shed 9 bases, J shed 0 bases, and the junction held 7 bases outside the gene matches. This CDR3 region has 15 residues. Germline-derived CDR1 and CDR2 are LNHDA and SQIVND (reference sequence). The CDR3 protein is CASSWDRNSGNTIYF. CDR3 bases: TGTGCCAGCTCTTGGGACAGGAACTCTGGAAACACCATATATTTT.

This chain joins TRBV4-3 and TRBJ2-7; 8 bases are shared with TRBD2. The trim removed 0 bases at V and 2 bases at J, leaving 6 bases unmatched. CDR3 length equals 16 residues. CDR1 and CDR2 from the germline V gene are LGHNA and YSLEER. The CDR3 protein is CASSQDYSGNPYEQYF. The CDR3 bases are TGCGCCAGCAGCCAAGACTATAGCGGGAACCCCTACGAGCAGTACTTC.

The CDR3 here is CASSRSTYEQYF. CDR3 in DNA: TGTGCCAGCAGTCGAAGCACCTACGAGCAGTACTTC. The rearrangement uses TRBV28 and TRBJ2-7; D is ambiguous. This CDR3 is 12 amino acids long. From germline, CDR1 is MDHEN and CDR2 SYDVKM. The V and J ends lost 5 bases and 2 bases respectively, with 7 bases between them.

The rearrangement joins TRBV4-2 to TRBJ2-1, with 9 bases matching TRBD2. V lost 6 bases and J lost 2; bases outside the gene matches: 5. Germline values: CDR1 LGHNA, CDR2 YNFKEQ. The CDR3 totals 15 residues. The CDR3 loop is CASRGAGGPYNEQFF. In nucleotides, the CDR3 is TGTGCCAGCAGAGGAGCGGGAGGTCCCTACAATGAGCAGTTCTTC.

The table lists this clone with a few counts. The chain links TRBV11-3 to TRBJ2-4; 7 bases are a match to TRBD2. The CDR3 contains 14 residues. The V gene end was trimmed by 5 bases and the J gene end by 3 bases; junction bases not matched to a gene: 4. CDR1 and CDR2 (germline): SGHNT, YENEEA. Here the CDR3 reads CASSPPGGKNIQYF. The CDR3 region has the DNA TGTGCCAGCAGCCCACCGGGGGGCAAAAACATTCAGTACTTC.

The J gene is TRBJ1-5, the V gene TRBV6-4; no clear D gene. Trimming shortened V by 4 bases and J by 4 bases, and 26 bases separated the two germline ends. This CDR3 is 19 amino acids long. The germline V gene has CDR1 MRHNA and CDR2 SNTAGT. CDR3 sequence: CASSGHPPFLPRRNQPQHF. The DNA of the CDR3 is TGTGCCAGCAGTGGGCACCCACCCTTTCTCCCAAGGCGGAATCAGCCCCAGCATTTT.

This clone was seen a single time. A read error may produce the germline difference seen at one junction end. The chain couples TRBV6-5 to TRBJ2-7; 8 nucleotides agree with TRBD1. CDR3 length: 16 amino acids. Germline values: CDR1 MNHEY, CDR2 SVGAGI. The chain's CDR3 is CASSYSWDRSSYEQYF. The CDR3 bases are TGTGCCAGCAGCTACTCTTGGGACAGGTCCTCCTACGAGCAGTACTTC.

This chain connects TRBV4-2 to TRBJ1-5, with D uncertain. The CDR3 runs 16 residues. V was cut by 0 bases and J by 3 bases, with 12 bases left in between. The V gene's germline CDR1 is LGHNA and CDR2 YNFKEQ. Written as DNA, the CDR3 is TGTGCCAGCAGCCAAGAACACTGGGAGAACAATCAGCCCCAGCATTTT. It encodes CASSQEHWENNQPQHF.

Here the CDR3 DNA reads TGTGCCAGCAGTGAAGAGGGGCTAGCGGGAGGGTATAACGAGCAGTACTTC. Translating it yields CASSEEGLAGGYNEQYF. The chain has TRBV2 and TRBJ2-7; TRBD2 agrees at 12 bases. Germline V CDR1 and CDR2: SNHLY, FYNNEI. The CDR3 sequence is 17 residues long. V shed 1 base, J shed 5 bases, and the junction held 9 bases outside the gene matches.

This chain links TRBV9 with TRBJ2-1, with D hard to call. V was shortened by 4 bases and J by 4 bases, with 3 bases between the two germline ends. Germline CDR1 SGDLS, CDR2 YYNGEE. This CDR3 has 11 amino acids. CDR3 residues: CASSTYNEQFF. The CDR3 DNA reads TGTGCCAGCAGCACTTACAATGAGCAGTTCTTC.

The chain employs TRBV6-5 and TRBJ1-4, with 7 bases aligning to TRBD1. V shed 4 bases and J 10 bases; nucleotides not matched to a gene: 9. This CDR3 contains 14 residues. From germline, CDR1 is MNHEY and CDR2 SVGAGI. CDR3 amino acids: CASSSRTGGRKLFF. CDR3 DNA sequence: TGTGCCAGCAGTTCTCGGACAGGAGGGAGAAAACTGTTTTTT.

The J gene is TRBJ2-6, the V gene TRBV18; D unclear. The germline gives CDR1 KGHSH, CDR2 LQKENI. The ends were cut back, 1 base at V and 0 bases at J, with 10 bases in the middle. This CDR3 region has 17 residues. The CDR3 DNA follows: TGTGCCAGCTCACCACGGCGGAGCCTCTCTGGGGCCAACGTCCTGACTTTC. This encodes CASSPRRSLSGANVLTF.

V is TRBV19 and J is TRBJ1-4; perhaps TRBD1 as D (6 bases). The germline gives CDR1 LNHDA, CDR2 SQIVND (reference sequence). CDR3 size: 17 residues. Trimming took 5 bases from V and 4 from J, leaving 20 bases between them. CDR3 DNA sequence: TGTGCCAGTAGTCTCCCCCAACGAGGACAGCTTAATGAAAAACTGTTTTTT. It is translated as CASSLPQRGQLNEKLFF.

The V and J genes are TRBV6-6 and TRBJ2-3, with D unclear. CDR3 size: 14 residues. V lost 6 bases, J lost 2 bases, and 12 bases lay in between. Germline CDR1 MNHNY, CDR2 SVGAGI (reference sequence). The CDR3 DNA reads as TGTGCCAGCAGCCCAGTGACTTCCACAGATACGCAGTATTTT. As protein: CASSPVTSTDTQYF.

The gene calls are TRBV4-1 and TRBJ2-7, with D maybe TRBD2 (5 bases). Trimming removed 0 bases at V and 3 bases at J, with 15 bases between. The germline gives CDR1 MGHRA, CDR2 YSYEKL. The CDR3 has 16 residues. The CDR3 DNA sequence: TGCGCCAGCAGCCAAGAGGCGCGGCTAGCCATCTACGAGCAGTACTTC. It encodes CASSQEARLAIYEQYF.

In this sample, this clone turned up a few times. The gene calls are TRBV29-1 and TRBJ2-7, with TRBD2 identical over 11 bases. Trimming cost V 7 bases and J 2 bases; bases outside gene matches: 7. There are 14 residues in the CDR3. In germline, CDR1 is SQVTM, CDR2 ANQGSEA. The CDR3: CSATGLAATYEQYF. CDR3 bases: TGCAGCGCTACGGGACTAGCGGCAACCTACGAGCAGTACTTC.

This chain joins TRBV10-3 and TRBJ2-3; TRBD2 aligns across 7 bases. Trimming removed 6 bases from V and 0 bases from J; junction bases left unmatched: 12. The CDR3 is 17 residues long. The germline V gene has CDR1 ENHRY and CDR2 SYGVKD. The CDR3 sequence: CAIREPHSGSSTDTQYF. For the CDR3, the DNA is TGTGCCATCAGGGAGCCCCATAGCGGGTCCAGCACAGATACGCAGTATTTT.

This clone appeared a few times. The chain uses TRBV30 and TRBJ1-2; D is uncertain. The CDR3 is 17 amino acids. V shed 2 bases and J shed 0 bases, with 19 bases lying between them. Germline V gives CDR1 GTSNPN, CDR2 SVGIG (reference sequence). CDR3 region: CAWSLIYGLQANYGYTF. The CDR3 DNA sequence: TGTGCCTGGAGTCTCATTTATGGCCTTCAAGCTAACTATGGCTACACCTTC.

This chain uses TRBV18 with TRBJ2-1, with 13 positions matching TRBD2. The length of the CDR3 is 16 residues. The J segment lost 8 bases and the V segment lost 5 bases, leaving 9 bases of the junction unmatched. Germline CDR1 reads KGHSH; CDR2 reads LQKENI. The DNA of the CDR3 is TGTGCCAGCTCATCGGGACTAGCGGGGAGAGGGGATGAGCAGTTCTTC. This gives the protein CASSSGLAGRGDEQFF.

The gene calls are TRBV9 and TRBJ2-1; D might be TRBD2 (6 bases). The germline V gene encodes CDR1 SGDLS and CDR2 YYNGEE. Trimming cost V 3 bases and J 4 bases, with 8 bases left between them. The CDR3 covers 13 residues. CDR3 sequence: CASSDGRYNEQFF. The CDR3 coding sequence is TGTGCCAGCAGCGACGGGAGATACAATGAGCAGTTCTTC.